This entry is about one T cell receptor beta chain. The antigen remains unidentified. The authors extracted at least 6 micrograms of total RNA per sample. These data belong to a study of blood T cells in healthy people across ages. Regarding the study as a whole: Roughly linearly, TCR beta diversity per million T cells fell as age increased.

Germline V gene lookup returns CDR1 LNHNV and CDR2 YYDKDF (reference sequence). The CDR3 consists of 14 residues. V shed 0 bases and J 15 bases; nucleotides not matched to a gene: 10. It was with a sample-barcoded 5' primer and a J-beta primer mix that a second PCR of about 6 to 12 cycles was run. A single record per CDR3 protein comes from TCRdb applying MiXCR to the 5' RACE reads. The table shows around 800,000 distinct CDR3 sequences, with 20% to 30% occurring only once. The sample also formed part of further work on T cells of mothers and their children. From that second work: When mothers and children were related, their normalized repertoire overlap, which was always slightly higher, did not differ significantly from that of unrelated pairs. The data showed no persistent microchimeric T cell clones.

This sequence joins TRBV15 and TRBJ2-3, with 9 bases matching TRBD2. This TCR was sampled from a boy aged 10-17 years in good health. Sequencing used blood. The CDR3 DNA follows: TGTGCCACCAGCAGAGATAGCGGGAGACGAGGGGGATATTTT. It specifies CATSRDSGRRGGYF.